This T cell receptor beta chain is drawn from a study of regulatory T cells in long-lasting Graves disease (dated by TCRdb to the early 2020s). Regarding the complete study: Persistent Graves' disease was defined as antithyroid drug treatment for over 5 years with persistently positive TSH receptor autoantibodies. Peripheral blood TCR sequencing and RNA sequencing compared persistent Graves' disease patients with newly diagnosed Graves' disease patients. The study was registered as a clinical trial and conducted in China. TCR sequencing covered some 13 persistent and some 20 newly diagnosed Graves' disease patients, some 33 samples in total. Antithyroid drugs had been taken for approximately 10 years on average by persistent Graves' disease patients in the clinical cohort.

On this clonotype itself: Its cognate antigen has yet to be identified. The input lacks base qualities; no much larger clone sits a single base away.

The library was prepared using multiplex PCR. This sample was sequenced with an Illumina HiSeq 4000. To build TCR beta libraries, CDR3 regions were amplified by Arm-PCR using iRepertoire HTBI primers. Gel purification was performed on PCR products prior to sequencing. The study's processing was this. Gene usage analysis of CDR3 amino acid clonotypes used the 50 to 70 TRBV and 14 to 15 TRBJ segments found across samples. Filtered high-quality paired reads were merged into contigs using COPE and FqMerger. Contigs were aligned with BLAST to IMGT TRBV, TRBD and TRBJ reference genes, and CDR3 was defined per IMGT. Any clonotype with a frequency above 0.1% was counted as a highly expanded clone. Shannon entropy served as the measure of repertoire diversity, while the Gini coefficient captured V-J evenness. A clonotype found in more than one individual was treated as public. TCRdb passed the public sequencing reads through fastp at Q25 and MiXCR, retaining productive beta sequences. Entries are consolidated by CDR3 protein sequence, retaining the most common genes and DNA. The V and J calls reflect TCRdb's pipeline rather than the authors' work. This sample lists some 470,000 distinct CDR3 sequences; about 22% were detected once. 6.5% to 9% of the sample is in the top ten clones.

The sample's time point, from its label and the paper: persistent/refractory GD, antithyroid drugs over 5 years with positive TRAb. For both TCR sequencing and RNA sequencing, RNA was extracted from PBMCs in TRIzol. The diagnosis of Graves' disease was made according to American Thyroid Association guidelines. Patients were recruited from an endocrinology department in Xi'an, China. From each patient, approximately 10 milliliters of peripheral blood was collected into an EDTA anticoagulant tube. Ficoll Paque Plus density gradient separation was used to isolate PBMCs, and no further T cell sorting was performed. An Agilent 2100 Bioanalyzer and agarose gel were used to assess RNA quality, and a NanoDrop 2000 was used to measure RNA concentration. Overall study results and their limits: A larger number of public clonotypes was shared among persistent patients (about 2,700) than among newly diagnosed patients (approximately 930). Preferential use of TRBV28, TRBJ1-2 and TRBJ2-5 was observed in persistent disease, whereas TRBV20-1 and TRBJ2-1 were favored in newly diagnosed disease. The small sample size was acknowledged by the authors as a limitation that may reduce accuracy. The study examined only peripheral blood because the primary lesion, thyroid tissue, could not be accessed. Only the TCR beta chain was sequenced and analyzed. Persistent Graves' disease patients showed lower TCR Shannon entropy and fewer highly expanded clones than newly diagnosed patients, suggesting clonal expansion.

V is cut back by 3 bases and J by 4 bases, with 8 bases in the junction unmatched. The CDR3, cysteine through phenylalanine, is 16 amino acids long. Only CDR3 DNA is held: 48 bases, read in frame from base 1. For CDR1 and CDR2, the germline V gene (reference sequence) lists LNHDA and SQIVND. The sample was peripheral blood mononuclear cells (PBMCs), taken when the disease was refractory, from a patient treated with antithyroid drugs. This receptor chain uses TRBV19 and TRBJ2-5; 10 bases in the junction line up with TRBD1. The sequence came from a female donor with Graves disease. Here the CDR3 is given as CASSIGTGAPLETQYF. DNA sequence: TGTGCCAGTAGTATCGGGACAGGGGCCCCGCTAGAGACCCAGTACTTC.